The entry below gives a single TCR beta chain sequence along with its context. These data are taken from a study of naive and memory T cell subsets. The germline V gene has CDR1 SGHVS and CDR2 FQNEAQ. This CDR3 contains 14 residues. Trimming cost V 5 bases and J 4 bases, with 15 bases left between them. Both TRBC1 and TRBC2 were covered by a beta constant-region primer of two equimolar oligonucleotides. TCRdb used MiXCR to reprocess the UMI-ligation and nested PCR reads, holding one entry per CDR3 protein. The data show under 150,000 distinct CDR3 sequences, 15% to 20% seen once. The chain joins TRBV7-8 to TRBJ2-7; the D gene is possibly TRBD2 (5 bases). The TCR was taken from a human donor in good health. Sequenced sample: naive CD4+ T cells from blood. The CDR3, as DNA: TGTGCCAGCAGCCCCTGGACTGGCGCATACGAGCAGTACTTC. Translation: CASSPWTGAYEQYF.